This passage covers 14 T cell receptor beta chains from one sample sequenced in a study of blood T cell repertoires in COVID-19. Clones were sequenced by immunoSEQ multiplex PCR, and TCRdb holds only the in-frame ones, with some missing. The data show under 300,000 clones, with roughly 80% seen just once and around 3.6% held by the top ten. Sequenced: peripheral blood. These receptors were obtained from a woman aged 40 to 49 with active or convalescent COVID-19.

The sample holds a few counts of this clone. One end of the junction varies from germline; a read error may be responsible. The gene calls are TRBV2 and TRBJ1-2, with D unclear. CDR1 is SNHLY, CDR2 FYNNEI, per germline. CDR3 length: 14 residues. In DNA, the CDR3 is TGTGCCAGCAGGGAAGGTGGTCGGGGCTATGGCTACACCTTC. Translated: CASREGGRGYGYTF.

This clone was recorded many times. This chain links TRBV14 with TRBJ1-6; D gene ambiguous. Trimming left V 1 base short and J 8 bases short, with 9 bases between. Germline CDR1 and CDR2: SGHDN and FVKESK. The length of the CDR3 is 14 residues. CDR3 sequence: CASSQGVGYSPLHF. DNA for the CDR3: TGTGCCAGCAGCCAAGGTGTCGGGTATTCACCCCTCCACTTT.

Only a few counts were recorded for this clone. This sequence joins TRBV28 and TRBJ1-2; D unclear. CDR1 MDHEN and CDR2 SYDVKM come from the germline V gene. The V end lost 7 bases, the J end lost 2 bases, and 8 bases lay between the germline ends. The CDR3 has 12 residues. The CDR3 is CASTKANYGYTF. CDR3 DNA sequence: TGTGCCAGCACTAAAGCCAACTATGGCTACACCTTC.

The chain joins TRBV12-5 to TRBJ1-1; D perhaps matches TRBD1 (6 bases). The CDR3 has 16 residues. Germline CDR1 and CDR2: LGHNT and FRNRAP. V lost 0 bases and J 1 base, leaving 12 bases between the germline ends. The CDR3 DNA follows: TGTGCTAGTGGTTTGGTAGGTGGGGGCTGGAACACTGAAGCTTTCTTT. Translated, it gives CASGLVGGGWNTEAFF. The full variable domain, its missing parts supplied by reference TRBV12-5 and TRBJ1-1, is DARVTQTPRHKVTEMGQEVTMRCQPILGHNTVFWYRQTMMQGLELLAYFRNRAPLDDSGMPKDRFSAEMPDATLATLKIQPSEPRDSAVYFCASGLVGGGWNTEAFFGQGTRLTVV.

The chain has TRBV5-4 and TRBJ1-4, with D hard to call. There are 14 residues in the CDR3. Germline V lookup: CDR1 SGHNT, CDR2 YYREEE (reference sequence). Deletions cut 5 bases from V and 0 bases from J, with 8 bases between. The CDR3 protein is CASSRRPTNEKLFF. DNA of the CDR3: TGTGCCAGCAGTCGTCGTCCAACTAATGAAAAACTGTTTTTT. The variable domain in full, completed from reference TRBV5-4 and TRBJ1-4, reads ETGVTQSPTHLIKTRGQQVTLRCSSQSGHNTVSWYQQALGQGPQFIFQYYREEENGRGNFPPRFSGLQFPNYSSELNVNALELDDSALYLCASSRRPTNEKLFFGSGTQLSVL.

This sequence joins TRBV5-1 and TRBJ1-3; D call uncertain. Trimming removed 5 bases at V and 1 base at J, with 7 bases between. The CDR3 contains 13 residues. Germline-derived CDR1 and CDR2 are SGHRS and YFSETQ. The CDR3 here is CASSADSGNTIYF. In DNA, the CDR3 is TGCGCCAGCAGTGCAGATTCTGGAAACACCATATATTTT.

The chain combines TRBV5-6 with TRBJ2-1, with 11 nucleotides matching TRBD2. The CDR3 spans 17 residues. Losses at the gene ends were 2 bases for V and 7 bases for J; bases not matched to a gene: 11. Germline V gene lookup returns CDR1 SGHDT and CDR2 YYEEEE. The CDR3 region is CASSFSGVAGGRNEQFF. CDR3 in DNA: TGTGCCAGCAGCTTTTCCGGGGTAGCGGGGGGGCGAAATGAGCAGTTCTTC.

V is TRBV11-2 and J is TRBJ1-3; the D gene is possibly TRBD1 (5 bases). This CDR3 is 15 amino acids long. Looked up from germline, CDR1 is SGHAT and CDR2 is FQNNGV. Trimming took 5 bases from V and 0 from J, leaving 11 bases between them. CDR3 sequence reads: CASSLRGGSGNTIYF. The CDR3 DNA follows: TGTGCCAGCAGCCTCCGGGGGGGCTCTGGAAACACCATATATTTT.

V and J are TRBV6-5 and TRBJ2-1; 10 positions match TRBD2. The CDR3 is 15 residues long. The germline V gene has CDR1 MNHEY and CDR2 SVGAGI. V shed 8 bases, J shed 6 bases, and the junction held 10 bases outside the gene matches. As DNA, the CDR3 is TGTGCCAGCCGCGGATGGCTAGCGGGGGCCAATGAGCAGTTCTTC. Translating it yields CASRGWLAGANEQFF.

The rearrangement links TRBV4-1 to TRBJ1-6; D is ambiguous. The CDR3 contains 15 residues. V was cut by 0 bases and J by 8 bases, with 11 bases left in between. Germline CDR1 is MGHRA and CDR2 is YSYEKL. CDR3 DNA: TGCGCCAGCAGCCAAGAGGTGCCCGGGGATTCACCCCTCCACTTT. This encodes CASSQEVPGDSPLHF.

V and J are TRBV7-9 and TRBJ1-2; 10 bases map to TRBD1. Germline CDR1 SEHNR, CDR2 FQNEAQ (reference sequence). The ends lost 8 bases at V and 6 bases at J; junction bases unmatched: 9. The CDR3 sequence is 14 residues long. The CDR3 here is CASYPRDRGDGYTF. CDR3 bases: TGTGCCAGCTATCCCCGGGACAGGGGAGATGGCTACACCTTC.

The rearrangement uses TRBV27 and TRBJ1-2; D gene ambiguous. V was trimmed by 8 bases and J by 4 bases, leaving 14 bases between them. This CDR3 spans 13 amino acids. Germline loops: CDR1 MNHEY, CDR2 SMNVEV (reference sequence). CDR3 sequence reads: CASGPGGLYGYTF. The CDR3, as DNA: TGTGCCAGCGGACCTGGAGGGCTCTATGGCTACACCTTC.

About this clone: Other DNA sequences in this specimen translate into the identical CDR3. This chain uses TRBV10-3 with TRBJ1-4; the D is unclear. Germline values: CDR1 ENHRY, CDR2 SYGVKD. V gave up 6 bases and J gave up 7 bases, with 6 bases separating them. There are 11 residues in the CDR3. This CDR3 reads CAISGGEKLFF. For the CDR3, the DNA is TGTGCCATCAGCGGAGGTGAAAAACTGTTTTTT.

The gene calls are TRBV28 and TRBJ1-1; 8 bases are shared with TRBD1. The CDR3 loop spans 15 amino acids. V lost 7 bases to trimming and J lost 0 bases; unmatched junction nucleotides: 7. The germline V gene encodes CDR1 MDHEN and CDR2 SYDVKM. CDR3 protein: CASNSQGAVNTEAFF. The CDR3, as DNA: TGTGCCAGCAATTCGCAGGGGGCAGTGAACACTGAAGCTTTCTTT.